This T cell receptor beta chain comes out of a study of T-cell reconstitution after alpha-beta-depleted transplantation in children. The authors prepared the TCRbeta library with unique molecular identifiers. MiXCR, applied by TCRdb to the PCR reads, yields one record per CDR3 protein. The sample yields 300,000 to 400,000 distinct CDR3 sequences, about a quarter seen once. This clonotype showed up just a few times. Its antigen is currently unknown. Study outcomes and limitations: Reportedly, only several hundred clones from non-depleted graft cells drove alpha-beta T-cell counts at about two months. At the one-year point after transplant, T-cell counts and TCRbeta diversity were found to come mostly from T cells that had been newly produced.

The TCR sequence derives from a male patient aged 10 to 17 who had a stem cell transplant for acute lymphoblastic leukemia, so the T cells may come from the graft donor. This material consisted of PBMCs, mostly from graft donor cells, taken 180 days after TCRalphabeta/CD19-depleted stem cell transplant.

CDR3 residues: CASPEGSRNEQFF. CDR3 in DNA: TGTGCCAGCCCCGAGGGTAGTCGCAATGAGCAGTTCTTC. This chain links TRBV2 with TRBJ2-1; maybe TRBD2 (5 bases). The CDR3 is made up of 13 amino acids. From germline, CDR1 is SNHLY and CDR2 FYNNEI. V dropped 8 bases and J dropped 6 bases, with 14 bases sitting between them.